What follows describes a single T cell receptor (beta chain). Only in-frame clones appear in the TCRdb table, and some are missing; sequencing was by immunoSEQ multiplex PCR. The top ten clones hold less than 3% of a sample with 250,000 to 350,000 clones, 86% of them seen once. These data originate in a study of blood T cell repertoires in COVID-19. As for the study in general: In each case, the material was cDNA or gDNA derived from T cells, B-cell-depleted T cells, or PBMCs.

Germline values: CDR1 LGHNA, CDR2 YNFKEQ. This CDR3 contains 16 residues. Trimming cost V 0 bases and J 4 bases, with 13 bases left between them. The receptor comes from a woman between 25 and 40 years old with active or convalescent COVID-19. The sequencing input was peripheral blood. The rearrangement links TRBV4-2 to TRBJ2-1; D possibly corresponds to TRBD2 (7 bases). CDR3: CASSQDGAGAYNEQFF. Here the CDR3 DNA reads TGTGCCAGCAGCCAAGACGGTGCGGGGGCTTACAATGAGCAGTTCTTC.